This T cell receptor (beta chain) is from a study of T cell responses to AZD1222 COVID-19 vaccine. The method was immunoSEQ multiplex PCR; TCRdb's version includes in-frame clones alone and lacks a portion of them. The table has 100,000 to 150,000 clones, around 90% seen once. CDR3 length equals 15 residues. Looked up from germline, CDR1 is SGHNT and CDR2 is YYREEE (reference sequence). V shed 1 base and J 4 bases; nucleotides not matched to a gene: 5. Overall study results and limits: Two AZD1222 doses significantly raised spike-specific TCR breadth and depth over controls.

Remarks on this clone: Its antigen is unknown.

The rearrangement uses TRBV5-4 and TRBJ2-7, with 10 bases fitting TRBD1. This clonotype was sampled from an adult in good health. Here the sequenced sample was peripheral blood, taken on day 0 of MenACWY control vaccination. For the CDR3, the DNA is TGTGCCAGCAGCTTGCCGGGACAGGGGAGGTACGAGCAGTACTTC. As protein: CASSLPGQGRYEQYF.